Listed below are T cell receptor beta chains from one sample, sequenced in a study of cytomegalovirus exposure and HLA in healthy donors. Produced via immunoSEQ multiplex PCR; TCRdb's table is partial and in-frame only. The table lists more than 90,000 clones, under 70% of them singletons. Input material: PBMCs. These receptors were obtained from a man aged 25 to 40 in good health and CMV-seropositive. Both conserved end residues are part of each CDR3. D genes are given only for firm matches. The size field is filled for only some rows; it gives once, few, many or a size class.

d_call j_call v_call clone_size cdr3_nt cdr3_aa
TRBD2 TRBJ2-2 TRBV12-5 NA TGTGCTAGTGGCCTAGAGGGCGGGAGCACCGGGGAGCTGTTTTTT CASGLEGGSTGELFF
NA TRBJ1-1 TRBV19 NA TGTGCCAGTAGTAGGGCCAGGAACACTGAAGCTTTCTTT CASSRARNTEAFF
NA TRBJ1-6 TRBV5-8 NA TGTGCCAGCAGCCCCAGGGGAATACATAATTCACCCCTCCACTTT CASSPRGIHNSPLHF
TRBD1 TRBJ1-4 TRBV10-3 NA TGTGCCATCAGTGAGGGGGCAGGGGGTAGTCGTGAAAAACTGTTTTTT CAISEGAGGSREKLFF
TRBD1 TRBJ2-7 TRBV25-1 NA TGTGCCAGCAGTGAATTAATGGGACAGGGAGGCTACGAGCAGTACTTC CASSELMGQGGYEQYF
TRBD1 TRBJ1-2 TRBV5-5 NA TGTGCCAGCAGCTTCGGACAGGGGTGGGACTATGGCTACACCTTC CASSFGQGWDYGYTF
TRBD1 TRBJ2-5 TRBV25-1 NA TGTGCCAGCAGGACCCCGGGACAGGGCCCGGGGGAGACCCAGTACTTC CASRTPGQGPGETQYF
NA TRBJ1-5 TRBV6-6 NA TGTGCCAGCACCCCCCGGGGAGGGGGAGGAAATCAGCCCCAGCATTTT CASTPRGGGGNQPQHF
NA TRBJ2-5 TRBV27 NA TGTGCCAGCAGTTTAATTGGCCCCCAAGAGACCCAGTACTTC CASSLIGPQETQYF
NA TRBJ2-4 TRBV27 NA TGTGCCAGCAACGAGGGAGGCAAAAACATTCAGTACTTC CASNEGGKNIQYF
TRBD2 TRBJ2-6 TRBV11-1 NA TGTGCCAGCAGCTTCGCAGGACTAGCGGGAGACTCTGGGGCCAACGTCCTGACTTTC CASSFAGLAGDSGANVLTF
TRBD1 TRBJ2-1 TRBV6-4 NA TGTGCCAGCAGCCCCCAGACAGGGGGTTTGCAGTTCTTC CASSPQTGGLQFF
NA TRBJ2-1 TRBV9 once TGTGCCAGCAGCTGGACGGTAAACTCTATAGGGGATGAGCAGTTCTTC CASSWTVNSIGDEQFF
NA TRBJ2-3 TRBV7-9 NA TGTGCCAGCCCTCTTGGGGGTTTGCACCGCGGGGGCCGTGGAGATACGCAGTATTTT CASPLGGLHRGGRGDTQYF
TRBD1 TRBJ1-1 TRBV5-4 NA TGTGCCAGCACGGGACAGGGCAACACTGAAGCCTTCTTT CASTGQGNTEAFF